These 3 T cell receptor beta chains were sequenced from one sample in a study of shared clonotypes between healthy human individuals (dated by TCRdb to about 2020). The method was the immunoSEQ multiplex PCR assay. What TCRdb holds here is the immuneACCESS table cut down to in-frame rearrangements. Part of the clones is not present; checked against another copy, under half of the missing clones reflect an unresolved V gene, and the others are unexplained. This sample gives 1.5 million to 2.5 million clones in total; about 95% of them show up just once. 1% to 1.5% of the sample lies in the top ten. CD8 naive samples consisted of CD45RO-negative cells that were positively selected for CCR7, yielding a CD45RA+CCR7+ population without TemRA cells. The sequencing sample was made of naive CD8+ T cells sorted from blood. The label giving this sample's cell subset or site can be read as: CD45RA+CCR7+. The receptors were sampled from a young man in good health.

As to this clone: The same CDR3 can be traced to other DNA sequences in this sample. This sequence joins TRBV29-1 and TRBJ2-2; D might be TRBD2 (5 bases). CDR3 size: 13 residues. Germline V gene sequence: CDR1 SQVTM, CDR2 ANQGSEA. V lost 6 bases and J 2 bases, leaving 10 bases between the germline ends. The DNA for the CDR3 is TGCAGCGTCGAGGGCATTAACACCGGGGAGCTGTTTTTT. It specifies CSVEGINTGELFF.

The chain is built from TRBV4-1 and TRBJ1-5; no definite D call. Germline V gene data show CDR1 as MGHRA and CDR2 as YSYEKL. The CDR3 has 12 residues. V was pared by 1 base and J by 7 bases, with 5 bases between. The CDR3 bases are TGCGCCAGCAGCCAAGGTAGGCAGCCCCAGCATTTT. The encoded protein is CASSQGRQPQHF.

The genes are TRBV30 and TRBJ1-1; perhaps TRBD1 as D (6 bases). CDR3 length: 14 amino acids. Germline CDR1 and CDR2: GTSNPN and SVGIG (reference sequence). V was pared by 4 bases and J by 3 bases, with 15 bases between. DNA for the CDR3: TGTGCCTGGAATCCCTCAACAGGGTACACTGAAGCTTTCTTT. It yields the protein CAWNPSTGYTEAFF.